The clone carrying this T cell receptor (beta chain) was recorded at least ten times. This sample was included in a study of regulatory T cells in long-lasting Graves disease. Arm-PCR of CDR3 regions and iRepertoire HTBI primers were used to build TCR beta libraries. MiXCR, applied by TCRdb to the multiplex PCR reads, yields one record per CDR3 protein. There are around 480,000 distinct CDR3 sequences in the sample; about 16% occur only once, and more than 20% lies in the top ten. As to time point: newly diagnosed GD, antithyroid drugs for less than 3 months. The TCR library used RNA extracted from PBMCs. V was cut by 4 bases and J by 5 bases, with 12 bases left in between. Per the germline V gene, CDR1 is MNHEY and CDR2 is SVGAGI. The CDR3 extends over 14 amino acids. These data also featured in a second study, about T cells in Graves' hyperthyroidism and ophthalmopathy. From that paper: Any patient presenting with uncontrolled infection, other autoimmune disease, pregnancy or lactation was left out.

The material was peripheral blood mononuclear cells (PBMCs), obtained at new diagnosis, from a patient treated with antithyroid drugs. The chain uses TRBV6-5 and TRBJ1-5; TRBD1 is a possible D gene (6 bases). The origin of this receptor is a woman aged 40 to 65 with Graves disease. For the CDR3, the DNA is TGTGCCAGCAGTTCGACAGGTGTCGATCAGCCCCAGCATTTT. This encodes CASSSTGVDQPQHF.